Listed below are T cell receptor beta chains from one sample, sequenced in a study of blood T cell repertoires in COVID-19. Libraries were prepared by immunoSEQ multiplex PCR; TCRdb keeps only in-frame clonotypes and omits some of them. The repertoire holds 150,000 to 200,000 clones, with about 79% as singletons. The specimen was peripheral blood. These TCRs come from a woman aged 70-85 years with acute or convalescent COVID-19. CDR3s include the opening cysteine and the closing phenylalanine or tryptophan. D genes are given only for firm matches. Not all rows give a size; the values are once, few, many and, for expanded clones, a class.

>15|TRBJ1-5|TRBV4-1|.|.
CASSRDGGQSEPQHF
TGCGCCAGCAGCCGCGACGGGGGGCAATCAGAGCCCCAGCATTTT
>16|TRBJ2-7|TRBV11-2|few|TRBD2
CASSLGAGVWGDEQYF
TGTGCCAGCAGCTTAGGAGCGGGAGTATGGGGAGACGAGCAGTACTTC
>15|TRBJ2-5|TRBV5-1|.|.
CASSLSSTSQETQYF
TGCGCCAGCAGCCTTAGCTCGACGAGCCAAGAGACCCAGTACTTC
>14|TRBJ2-2|TRBV4-1|once|TRBD2
CASSLGLVPGELFF
TGCGCCAGCAGCCTTGGACTAGTTCCCGGGGAGCTGTTTTTT
>14|TRBJ2-3|TRBV3-1/TRBV3-2|.|.
CASSVSLRADTQYF
TGTGCCAGCAGTGTCTCTCTGAGGGCCGATACGCAGTATTTT
>16|TRBJ1-1|TRBV5-6|once|.
CASSSGYLRENTEAFF
TGTGCCAGCAGCTCGGGGTATTTACGAGAGAACACTGAAGCTTTCTTT
>13|TRBJ1-2|TRBV27|few|TRBD1
CASSRDRGYGYTF
TGTGCCAGCAGTCGAGACAGGGGGTATGGCTACACCTTC
>16|TRBJ2-2|TRBV5-1|few|.
CASSSPGVLDTGELFF
TGCGCCAGCAGCTCTCCAGGGGTCTTGGACACCGGGGAGCTGTTTTTT
>15|TRBJ2-1|TRBV27|.|TRBD2
CASNRRPGLAGEQFF
TGTGCCAGCAACCGCAGACCGGGACTAGCGGGGGAGCAGTTCTTC
>14|TRBJ2-1|TRBV18|.|TRBD2
CASSPLAAYNEQFF
TGTGCCAGCTCACCCCTAGCGGCCTACAATGAGCAGTTCTTC
>15|TRBJ2-5|TRBV6-5|.|.
CASSQTRGWQETQYF
TGTGCCAGCAGCCAGACTAGGGGATGGCAAGAGACCCAGTACTTC
>12|TRBJ2-5|TRBV29-1|.|.
CSAEQGGKTQYF
TGCAGCGCCGAACAGGGTGGGAAGACCCAGTACTTC
>17|TRBJ1-3|TRBV3-1/TRBV3-2|.|TRBD1
CASSAAHLGQAGNTIYF
TGTGCCAGCAGCGCCGCCCACCTTGGACAGGCTGGAAACACCATATATTTT
>16|TRBJ1-4|TRBV5-1|.|TRBD1
CASSSDGQGSYEKLFF
TGCGCCAGCAGCTCCGATGGACAGGGAAGTTATGAAAAACTGTTTTTT
>16|TRBJ2-2|TRBV7-6|.|.
CASSIRNRGNTGELFF
TGTGCCAGCAGCATAAGGAATCGGGGGAACACCGGGGAGCTGTTTTTT
>14|TRBJ2-2|TRBV6-5|.|.
CASTRTVRGGELFF
TGTGCCAGCACGAGGACAGTAAGGGGCGGGGAGCTGTTTTTT
>16|TRBJ2-1|TRBV1|.|.
CTSSQDLPSGRNEQFF
TGCACCAGCAGCCAAGATCTTCCTAGCGGGCGTAATGAGCAGTTCTTC
>13|TRBJ2-7|TRBV7-8|.|TRBD2
CASSFGEGYEQYF
TGTGCCAGCAGCTTCGGGGAGGGCTACGAGCAGTACTTC
>16|TRBJ2-7|TRBV28|.|TRBD1
CASRSPLTGGFYEQYF
TGTGCCAGCAGGTCCCCCCTGACAGGGGGCTTCTACGAGCAGTACTTC
>13|TRBJ1-5|TRBV6-5|few|.
CASNLDRDQPQHF
TGTGCCAGCAATTTGGACAGAGATCAGCCCCAGCATTTT
>12|TRBJ1-2|TRBV30|.|.
CAWTGENYGYTF
TGTGCCTGGACAGGGGAAAACTATGGCTACACCTTC